This T cell receptor (beta chain) is from a study of identical twins. Overall study results and limits: Conclusions were drawn cross-sectionally by statistical analysis, without following the same donors. Insertions were reduced in abundant cord blood beta clonotypes but not in memory repertoires.

As for this clonotype: The antigen is undetermined.

Germline CDR1 SGHRS, CDR2 YFSETQ. Trimming removed 4 bases at V and 2 bases at J, with 13 bases between. The CDR3 sequence is 16 residues long. A template switching step contributed a universal primer site, while unique molecular identifiers were present in the cDNA. In TCRdb, the 5' RACE reads were re-called with MiXCR into one record per CDR3 protein. The table has a few hundred thousand distinct CDR3 sequences, roughly 9% seen once. The TCR sequence derives from a woman in her fifties or sixties in good health. J is TRBJ2-6 and V is TRBV5-1; D is ambiguous. Material for sequencing was naive T cells sorted from blood. CDR3 sequence (DNA): TGCGCCAGCAGCCTACCTAATAGACCTGGGGCCAACGTCCTGACTTTC. Translating gives CASSLPNRPGANVLTF.